This T cell receptor (beta chain) was obtained from a study of cytomegalovirus exposure and HLA in healthy donors. The CDR3 consists of 18 residues. Trimming removed 4 bases from V and 0 bases from J; junction bases left unmatched: 12. The germline V gene has CDR1 MNHNS and CDR2 SASEGT. PCR used 60 Vbeta primers and 13 Jbeta primers. Clones were read by immunoSEQ multiplex PCR, and TCRdb kept only the in-frame ones, dropping some. The sample totals under 200,000 clones. The V gene is TRBV6-1, the J gene TRBJ2-3; TRBD1 matches at 8 bases. This receptor was obtained from a man under 40 in good health and CMV-seronegative. Material for sequencing was PBMCs. The CDR3 reads CASSAPIRQGKSTDTQYF. CDR3 bases: TGTGCCAGCAGTGCCCCCATCCGACAGGGGAAAAGCACAGATACGCAGTATTTT.